This T cell receptor (beta chain) is drawn from a study of cytomegalovirus exposure and HLA in healthy donors. Study-wide background: An earlier analysis found some 100 million unique TCR beta sequences from around 180 million T cells. Ancestry clustering placed around 80% of approximately 370 genotyped donors in the Caucasian-associated cluster.

The CDR3 spans 15 residues. The ends lost 5 bases at V and 7 bases at J; junction bases unmatched: 11. Germline CDR1 and CDR2: SGHAT and FQNNGV. Details on this clone: Its antigen is as yet unknown.

The PCR was carried out with 60 Vbeta primers and 13 Jbeta primers. Produced via immunoSEQ multiplex PCR; TCRdb's table is partial and in-frame only. The sample lists 150,000 to 200,000 clones; about 76% were seen once. Study observations and caveats: Apparent HLA restriction characterized most CMV-associated TCR beta chains in a later analysis. As a later analysis revealed, the rate of TCR association differed by HLA locus, with DRB1 most and HLA-C fewest.

This receptor was identified in a female donor in good health and CMV-seronegative. The sequencing sample was made of PBMCs. J is TRBJ2-7 and V is TRBV11-2, with 10 bases matching TRBD2. The CDR3: CASSQGTSGVREQYF. In DNA form, the CDR3 reads TGTGCCAGCAGCCAAGGAACTAGCGGGGTCCGGGAGCAGTACTTC.